The 32 T cell receptor beta chains below come from one sample, sequenced in a study of regulatory T cells in long-lasting Graves disease. HTBI primers from iRepertoire and Arm-PCR of CDR3 regions yielded the TCR beta libraries. MiXCR, applied by TCRdb to the multiplex PCR reads, yields one record per CDR3 protein. The sample contains fewer than 550,000 distinct CDR3 sequences, roughly 15% of which appear only once. Time point noted: newly diagnosed GD, antithyroid drugs for less than 3 months. Construction of the TCR library relied on RNA isolated from PBMCs. A further study also used this sample, focusing on T cells in Graves' hyperthyroidism and ophthalmopathy.

Sequenced material: peripheral blood mononuclear cells (PBMCs), taken at new diagnosis, from a patient treated with antithyroid drugs. The receptor set was obtained from a woman in her forties or fifties with Graves disease.

This clonotype was seen a handful of times. The chain combines TRBV15 with TRBJ1-1; 7 bases are a match to TRBD1. From germline, CDR1 is LNHNV and CDR2 YYDKDF (reference sequence). Unmatched junction bases numbered 9, after V lost 0 bases and J lost 2 bases. The CDR3 has 17 residues. This CDR3 reads CATSRDLDRRLNTEAFF. Written as DNA, the CDR3 is TGTGCCACCAGCAGAGATCTGGACAGGCGATTAAACACTGAAGCTTTCTTT. Variable domain in full (rest from reference TRBV15 and TRBJ1-1): DAMVIQNPRYQVTQFGKPVTLSCSQTLNHNVMYWYQQKSSQAPKLLFHYYDKDFNNEADTPDNFQSRRPNTSFCFLDIRSPGLGDTAMYLCATSRDLDRRLNTEAFFGQGTRLTVV.

This clonotype was counted many times. This chain uses TRBV20-1 with TRBJ2-7; D remains unclear. CDR1 DFQATT and CDR2 SNEGSKA come from the germline V gene (reference sequence). V shed 1 base and J shed 5 bases, with 9 bases lying between them. This CDR3 region has 12 residues. This chain's CDR3 is CSARVWGNEQYF. As DNA, the CDR3 is TGCAGTGCTAGAGTCTGGGGAAACGAGCAGTACTTC.

This rearrangement joins TRBV10-2 to TRBJ1-1, with 7 nucleotides matching TRBD1. CDR1 is WSHSY, CDR2 SAAADI, per germline. With 6 bases clipped from V and 2 bases from J, the junction kept 3 bases outside the gene matches. The CDR3 totals 13 residues. DNA for the CDR3: TGCGCCAGCAGAGGACAGGATAACACTGAAGCTTTCTTT. It translates to CASRGQDNTEAFF.

The chain links TRBV7-2 to TRBJ2-2; unclear D gene. V lost 3 bases to trimming and J lost 9 bases, with 8 bases between them. Germline CDR1 reads SGHTA; CDR2 reads FQGNSA. CDR3 length: 12 amino acids. CDR3 DNA: TGTGCCAGCAGCTTGGTCATCAGGGAGCTGTTTTTT. It is translated as CASSLVIRELFF. The full variable domain, in which reference TRBV7-2 and TRBJ2-2 provide the parts outside the CDR3, is GAGVSQSPSNKVTEKGKDVELRCDPISGHTALYWYRQSLGQGLEFLIYFQGNSAPDKSGLPSDRFSAERTGGSVSTLTIQRTQQEDSAVYLCASSLVIRELFFGEGSRLTVL.

This clonotype has ten or more counts. The rearrangement joins TRBV11-2 to TRBJ2-5; unclear D gene. The CDR3 spans 15 residues. Per the germline V gene, CDR1 is SGHAT and CDR2 is FQNNGV. With 5 bases removed from V and 5 bases from J, the gap between germline ends came to 18 bases. CDR3 sequence reads: CASSQLIRARETQYF. DNA of the CDR3: TGTGCCAGCAGCCAACTGATCCGCGCCAGGGAGACCCAGTACTTC.

This chain uses TRBV9 with TRBJ2-7; a weak D match, TRBD2 (6 bases). There are 14 residues in the CDR3. Trimming pared 0 bases from V and 2 bases from J, leaving 9 bases between. Germline V CDR1 and CDR2: SGDLS, YYNGEE. This chain's CDR3 is CASSVGWGAYEQYF. CDR3 nucleotides: TGTGCCAGCAGCGTAGGGTGGGGGGCCTACGAGCAGTACTTC.

This clonotype has just one count. The gene calls are TRBV12-3 or TRBV12-4 and TRBJ2-7, with a tentative D call TRBD2 (7 bases). Trimming cost V 7 bases and J 0 bases, with 13 bases left between them. CDR3 length equals 14 residues. The CDR3 loop reads CASIAGAISYEQYF. The CDR3 nucleotides are TGTGCCAGCATCGCGGGGGCCATCTCCTACGAGCAGTACTTC.

This clonotype was recorded many times. The chain recombines TRBV6-2 or TRBV6-3 with TRBJ1-1; a weak D match, TRBD1 (6 bases). Trimming shortened V by 4 bases and J by 3 bases, and 9 bases separated the two germline ends. Germline V CDR1 and CDR2: MNHEY, SVGEGT. The CDR3 has 13 residues. CDR3 region: CASSSQGYTEAFF. CDR3 in DNA: TGTGCCAGCAGTTCACAGGGCTACACTGAAGCTTTCTTT.

There are many counts of this clonotype. The CDR3 DNA reads TGTGCCAGCTCATCGGACGGATACGAGCAGTACTTC. Encoded protein: CASSSDGYEQYF. The chain joins TRBV18 to TRBJ2-7, with D uncertain. There are 12 residues in the CDR3. Germline V CDR1 and CDR2: KGHSH, LQKENI. Trimming removed 5 bases from V and 4 bases from J, with 9 bases in between. The full variable domain, with the rest looked up from reference TRBV18 and TRBJ2-7, is NAGVMQNPRHLVRRRGQEARLRCSPMKGHSHVYWYRQLPEEGLKFMVYLQKENIIDESGMPKERFSAEFPKEGPSILRIQQVVRGDSAAYFCASSSDGYEQYFGPGTRLTVT.

The chain joins TRBV12-3 or TRBV12-4 to TRBJ1-5, with a tentative D call TRBD1 (6 bases). V lost 4 bases and J 2 bases, leaving 18 bases between the germline ends. The CDR3 has 17 residues. The CDR3 loop is CASSSTTGGLRNQPQHF. The CDR3 DNA sequence: TGTGCCAGCAGTTCCACGACAGGAGGGCTTCGCAATCAGCCCCAGCATTTT.

Many counts were recorded for this clonotype. The chain employs TRBV6-9 and TRBJ1-6; 7 bases are shared with TRBD1. The germline gives CDR1 MNHGY, CDR2 SVAAGI. J was trimmed by 7 bases and V by 3 bases; bases with no gene match: 12. The CDR3 totals 17 residues. The CDR3 DNA sequence: TGTGCCAGCAGTTACATAAGCCTGACAGGGCAAAATTCACCCCTCCACTTT. Its protein product is CASSYISLTGQNSPLHF.

The CDR3 is CASKTSGGVETQYF. CDR3 in DNA: TGTGCCAGCAAAACTAGCGGGGGGGTGGAAACGCAGTATTTT. V and J are TRBV2 and TRBJ2-3; 13 bases fit TRBD2. Germline CDR1 SNHLY, CDR2 FYNNEI. The junction had 7 bases not matched to a gene; V was cut back by 7 bases and J by 9 bases. The CDR3 runs to 14 residues.

Concerning this clonotype itself: With a much larger clone just one base away, this may be a read error. Here the CDR3 reads CASSVESMNTGAFF. The DNA for the CDR3 is TGTGCCAGCAGCGTTGAGTCGATGAACACTGGAGCTTTCTTT. The V and J genes are TRBV9 and TRBJ1-1; D unclear. CDR1 is SGDLS and CDR2 is YYNGEE in the germline V gene. The CDR3 consists of 14 residues.

The chain recombines TRBV5-1 with TRBJ2-7; the D call may be TRBD1 or TRBD2 (5 bases each). The germline CDR1 and CDR2 sequences are SGHRS and YFSETQ. V lost 0 bases, J lost 5 bases, and 15 bases lay in between. CDR3 length: 15 residues. CDR3 loop: CASSLGGTVSDEQYF. The CDR3 DNA sequence: TGCGCCAGCAGCTTGGGGGGGACCGTTTCGGACGAGCAGTACTTC.

This clonotype was found a few times. The gene calls are TRBV4-1 and TRBJ1-2; possible D gene TRBD1, 5 bases. Germline assignment: CDR1 MGHRA and CDR2 YSYEKL. V lost 1 base, J lost 8 bases, and 11 bases lay in between. The CDR3 is made up of 13 amino acids. The CDR3 DNA sequence: TGCGCCAGCAGCCAAGGGCGAGACAGCGGCTACACCTTC. Translation: CASSQGRDSGYTF.

This clonotype has at least ten counts. The rearrangement links TRBV7-2 to TRBJ2-1; a weak D match, TRBD2 (5 bases). The length of the CDR3 is 14 residues. Germline assignment: CDR1 SGHTA and CDR2 FQGNSA. The V gene lost 0 bases and the J gene lost 4 bases, with 7 bases spanning the gap. CDR3 loop: CASSLATGYNEQFF. In DNA, the CDR3 is TGTGCCAGCAGCTTAGCAACGGGGTACAATGAGCAGTTCTTC.

The CDR3 DNA reads as TGCGCCAGCCAACTAGCGGGGGGGTTGGACGAGCAGTACTTC. This translates into CASQLAGGLDEQYF. The V call is TRBV5-1, the J call TRBJ2-7, with 13 nucleotides matching TRBD2. CDR3 length equals 14 residues. The trim removed 7 bases at V and 5 bases at J, leaving 6 bases unmatched. Germline lookup yields CDR1 SGHRS and CDR2 YFSETQ.

The chain is built from TRBV6-1 and TRBJ1-6; 10 bases line up with TRBD1. The germline V gene encodes CDR1 MNHNS and CDR2 SASEGT. The length of the CDR3 is 14 residues. The V and J ends lost 7 bases and 9 bases, in that order; junction bases with no gene match: 6. The DNA of the CDR3 is TGTGCCAGCACCGGGACAGGGGTTTTTTCACCCCTCCACTTT. This codes for CASTGTGVFSPLHF.

This clonotype came up many times. This chain connects TRBV28 to TRBJ2-3; D is undetermined. Germline CDR1 and CDR2: MDHEN and SYDVKM. V lost 7 bases to trimming and J lost 6 bases, with 14 bases between them. The CDR3 contains 13 residues. The CDR3, as DNA: TGTGCCAGCAAAACCTATCTCGATGATACGCAGTATTTT. Encoded protein: CASKTYLDDTQYF.

This clonotype has a handful of counts. The gene calls are TRBV11-3 and TRBJ1-3, with TRBD1 matching over 10 bases. There are 14 residues in the CDR3. The trim removed 6 bases at V and 6 bases at J, leaving 5 bases unmatched. The germline V gene has CDR1 SGHNT and CDR2 YENEEA. CDR3 nucleotide sequence: TGTGCCAGCAGGCTTGGACAGGGGGAAAACACCATATATTTT. Translated, it gives CASRLGQGENTIYF.

This clonotype has at least ten counts. The chain joins TRBV2 to TRBJ2-5; TRBD2 aligns across 7 bases. From germline, CDR1 is SNHLY and CDR2 FYNNEI. CDR3 length: 15 amino acids. Trimming at V came to 3 bases and at J to 1 base, leaving 5 bases not matched to a gene. The CDR3 is CASSDLGTTQETQYF. CDR3 in DNA: TGTGCCAGCAGTGATCTAGGGACTACCCAAGAGACCCAGTACTTC.

The count of this clonotype is one. It may be a read error: a sequence one base away is much more abundant. The V and J genes are TRBV7-3 and TRBJ2-5; D uncertain. CDR1 and CDR2 from the germline V gene are SGHTA and FQGTGA. There are 13 residues in the CDR3. Trimming left V 5 bases short and J 5 bases short, with 12 bases between. CDR3: CASSATPSETQYF. The CDR3 nucleotides are TGTGCCAGCAGCGCGACCCCGTCGGAGACCCAGTACTTC.

This clonotype was counted at least ten times. The CDR3 region is CASSSGRGTGELFF. The CDR3 nucleotides are TGTGCCAGCAGTTCAGGGAGAGGCACCGGGGAGCTGTTTTTT. The chain uses TRBV12-3 or TRBV12-4 and TRBJ2-2; the D call may be TRBD1 or TRBD2 (5 bases each). The CDR3 runs 14 residues. V was cut by 4 bases and J by 4 bases, with 10 bases left in between.

This clonotype was counted between two and nine times. The chain recombines TRBV7-3 with TRBJ2-1; D is tentatively TRBD1 or TRBD2 (6 bases each). Germline CDR1 is SGHTA and CDR2 is FQGTGA. This CDR3 is built from 15 residues. V shed 1 base and J shed 6 bases, with 13 bases lying between them. CDR3 nucleotide sequence: TGTGCCAGCAGCTTAAATCTGGGGGGCCGCAATGAGCAGTTCTTC. It is translated as CASSLNLGGRNEQFF.

This clonotype showed up many times. The V call is TRBV12-3 or TRBV12-4, the J call TRBJ1-1; D might be TRBD1 (5 bases). This CDR3 is built from 13 residues. V lost 6 bases and J lost 5, with 13 bases in between. The CDR3 bases are TGTGCCAGCAGGCCCAGGGTAGAGACTGAAGCTTTCTTT. Its translation: CASRPRVETEAFF.

Worth noting for this clonotype: This sequence may be a read error, since a much larger clone differs from it by one base. The CDR3 region has the DNA TGTGCCAGCAGTGAAGTAGGATGGAGCACTGAAGCTTTCTTT. Translating it yields CASSEVGWSTEAFF. The rearrangement links TRBV6-1 to TRBJ1-1; no clear D. Germline CDR1 is MNHNS and CDR2 is SASEGT. The CDR3 runs to 14 residues. Trimming left V 1 base short and J 4 bases short, with 10 bases between.

This clonotype was detected many times. The V gene is TRBV7-9, the J gene TRBJ2-7, with 7 positions matching TRBD2. The length of the CDR3 is 15 residues. Germline CDR1 is SEHNR and CDR2 is FQNEAQ (reference sequence). The V segment lost 3 bases and the J segment 4 bases; nucleotides outside the gene matches: 9. CDR3 DNA sequence: TGTGCCAGCAGCTTTTCTGGCGGGGGACCGTACGAGCAGTACTTC. It encodes CASSFSGGGPYEQYF.

This clonotype was observed many times. The rearrangement links TRBV12-3 or TRBV12-4 to TRBJ1-1; D is uncertain. The CDR3 is made up of 14 amino acids. V gave up 3 bases and J gave up 4 bases, with 12 bases separating them. CDR3 sequence reads: CASSFANAATEAFF. Here the CDR3 DNA reads TGTGCCAGCAGTTTTGCTAACGCGGCCACTGAAGCTTTCTTT.

This chain uses TRBV10-3 with TRBJ1-2; TRBD1 might be the D (5 bases). The CDR3 totals 15 residues. The germline CDR1 and CDR2 sequences are ENHRY and SYGVKD. Trimming took 2 bases from V and 1 from J, leaving 11 bases between them. The CDR3 sequence: CAISEEQVNNYGYTF. CDR3 bases: TGTGCCATCAGTGAGGAACAGGTTAATAACTATGGCTACACCTTC.

V gene TRBV6-4 combines with J gene TRBJ2-1; D may be TRBD1 (6 bases). Trimming pared 3 bases from V and 4 bases from J, leaving 13 bases between. Germline values: CDR1 MRHNA, CDR2 SNTAGT. The CDR3 length is 15 residues. The CDR3 nucleotides read TGTGCCAGCAGTGAAGGGGACACCTCTTACAATGAGCAGTTCTTC. Its translation is CASSEGDTSYNEQFF.

The CDR3 sequence is CASSFDRAQGNTIYF. CDR3 DNA sequence: TGTGCCAGCAGCTTTGACAGGGCACAAGGAAACACCATATATTTT. The chain couples TRBV7-9 to TRBJ1-3; 7 bases agree with TRBD1. V dropped 3 bases and J dropped 4; count of bases not matched to a gene: 6. The germline V gene encodes CDR1 SEHNR and CDR2 FQNEAQ (reference sequence). The CDR3 sequence is 15 residues long.

This rearrangement joins TRBV7-9 to TRBJ2-6, with D perhaps TRBD1 (5 bases). Germline-derived CDR1 and CDR2 are SEHNR and FQNEAQ (reference sequence). Trimming cost V 5 bases and J 4 bases, with 9 bases left between them. The CDR3 consists of 14 residues. CDR3 in amino acids: CASSRRVGANVLTF. CDR3 sequence (DNA): TGTGCCAGCAGCCGCAGGGTCGGGGCCAACGTCCTGACTTTC.